These 26 T cell receptor beta chains were sequenced from one sample in a study of T cells in Graves' hyperthyroidism and ophthalmopathy. RNA transcripts gave rise to amplified TCR beta CDR3 regions. HTBI primers were used for first-round RT-PCR of the TCR CDR3. TCRdb recomputed calls from the multiplex PCR reads with MiXCR, one row per CDR3 protein. The sample carries hundreds of thousands of distinct CDR3 sequences, 14% recorded once. The source material was blood. These receptors were collected from a woman between 18 and 30 years old with Graves' hyperthyroidism.

The sample holds a few counts of this clonotype. The chain is built from TRBV6-5 and TRBJ2-3, with no clear D. Germline values: CDR1 MNHEY, CDR2 SVGAGI. The CDR3 loop spans 16 amino acids. The ends were cut back, 5 bases at V and 0 bases at J, with 15 bases in the middle. The CDR3 is CASSPRSYASTDTQYF. The CDR3 DNA follows: TGTGCCAGCAGTCCTAGAAGCTACGCTAGCACAGATACGCAGTATTTT.

The chain links TRBV19 to TRBJ2-7; unclear D gene. The CDR3 consists of 16 residues. Germline V gene sequence: CDR1 LNHDA, CDR2 SQIVND (reference sequence). Trimming left V 3 bases short and J 2 bases short, with 17 bases between. DNA for the CDR3: TGTGCCAGTAGTATTCTACTCAGCGAAGACCCCTACGAGCAGTACTTC. Its protein product is CASSILLSEDPYEQYF.

On this clonotype: Possible read error: a much larger clone is one base away. The chain uses TRBV15 and TRBJ1-1; D not certain. In germline, CDR1 is LNHNV, CDR2 YYDKDF (reference sequence). The CDR3 contains 13 residues. V lost 0 bases, J lost 1 base, and 3 bases lay in between. The CDR3 DNA is TGTGCCACCAGCAGAGACAGGAACACTGAAGCTTTCTTT. Translation: CATSRDRNTEAFF.

This clonotype was seen a few times. This chain connects TRBV7-9 to TRBJ2-3, with 7 positions matching TRBD2. With V trimmed by 6 bases and J by 6 bases, 3 bases remained unmatched. Germline CDR1 and CDR2: SEHNR and FQNEAQ (reference sequence). The length of the CDR3 is 12 residues. The CDR3 is CASRREGDTQYF. The CDR3 coding sequence is TGTGCCAGCAGAAGGGAGGGGGATACGCAGTATTTT.

There are many counts of this clonotype. This chain connects TRBV7-9 to TRBJ2-4; D uncertain. The CDR3 contains 17 residues. V lost 4 bases and J 1 base, leaving 17 bases between the germline ends. The germline V gene encodes CDR1 SEHNR and CDR2 FQNEAQ (reference sequence). CDR3 sequence (DNA): TGTGCCAGCAGCTCAAACCCGGGCGGAAGCGCCAAAAACATTCAGTACTTC. It is translated as CASSSNPGGSAKNIQYF.

This clonotype was seen repeatedly, ten times or more. The chain has TRBV2 and TRBJ2-2; D tentatively reads TRBD1 or TRBD2 (5 bases each). V lost 7 bases and J lost 4, with 13 bases in between. The CDR3 spans 14 residues. Germline V gene sequence: CDR1 SNHLY, CDR2 FYNNEI. CDR3 nucleotides: TGTGCCAGCAAATTCGAGGGGTCCACCGGGGAGCTGTTTTTT. It is translated as CASKFEGSTGELFF.

This clonotype was seen ten or more times. V is TRBV4-1 and J is TRBJ2-7; D call uncertain. The CDR3 extends over 16 amino acids. Germline V gene data show CDR1 as MGHRA and CDR2 as YSYEKL. The ends were cut back, 5 bases at V and 0 bases at J, with 17 bases in the middle. The CDR3 bases are TGCGCCAGCAGCGCTATGTACCGTGGAAGCTCCTACGAGCAGTACTTC. This encodes CASSAMYRGSSYEQYF.

This rearrangement joins TRBV2 to TRBJ1-5, with D tentatively TRBD1 (6 bases). This CDR3 is 14 amino acids long. Germline-derived CDR1 and CDR2 are SNHLY and FYNNEI. The V and J ends lost 8 bases and 6 bases respectively, with 17 bases between them. CDR3 coding DNA: TGTGCCAGCTCCGGGACATTTGATGCTCAGCCCCAGCATTTT. Its protein is CASSGTFDAQPQHF.

The chain has TRBV27 and TRBJ2-6; D might be TRBD1 (6 bases). The CDR3 has 16 amino acids. The V gene lost 3 bases and the J gene lost 3 bases, with 12 bases spanning the gap. The V gene's germline CDR1 is MNHEY and CDR2 SMNVEV (reference sequence). The CDR3 is CASSFQGLSGANVLTF. For the CDR3, the DNA is TGTGCCAGCAGTTTTCAGGGGCTGAGTGGGGCCAACGTCCTGACTTTC.

This clonotype was counted many times. The rearrangement uses TRBV18 and TRBJ2-1; 8 bases map to TRBD2. Germline V gives CDR1 KGHSH, CDR2 LQKENI. With 4 bases clipped from V and 2 bases from J, the junction kept 1 base outside the gene matches. This CDR3 has 14 amino acids. Here the CDR3 reads CASSHSGAYNEQFF. The CDR3 coding sequence is TGTGCCAGCTCACATAGCGGGGCCTACAATGAGCAGTTCTTC.

This clonotype was seen ten or more times. The chain couples TRBV4-1 to TRBJ1-5; TRBD1 is a possible D gene (5 bases). This CDR3 has 17 residues. V shed 4 bases and J shed 0 bases, with 16 bases lying between them. Germline V gene sequence: CDR1 MGHRA, CDR2 YSYEKL. CDR3 sequence reads: CASSRTGRDDSNQPQHF. CDR3 DNA: TGCGCCAGCAGCCGGACGGGACGGGATGATAGCAATCAGCCCCAGCATTTT.

At least ten counts were recorded for this clonotype. The chain combines TRBV7-2 with TRBJ2-1; D uncertain. V gave up 2 bases and J gave up 7 bases, with 9 bases separating them. The V gene's germline CDR1 is SGHTA and CDR2 FQGNSA. This CDR3 spans 13 amino acids. The CDR3 spells CASSLPELNEQFF. The CDR3 nucleotides read TGTGCCAGCAGCTTACCGGAGCTAAATGAGCAGTTCTTC.

In this sample, this clonotype turned up a few times. V usage is TRBV28 and J usage is TRBJ1-2; D is ambiguous. The V gene's germline CDR1 is MDHEN and CDR2 SYDVKM. This CDR3 region has 16 residues. Trimming stripped 1 base from V and 3 bases from J, with 15 bases between. CDR3 loop: CASSLYPSTADYGYTF. The CDR3 DNA reads TGTGCCAGCAGTTTATATCCGTCTACAGCGGACTATGGCTACACCTTC.

This clonotype was counted many times. V gene TRBV28 combines with J gene TRBJ2-2; 7 nucleotides align to TRBD1. The germline V gene encodes CDR1 MDHEN and CDR2 SYDVKM. The trim removed 3 bases at V and 3 bases at J, leaving 4 bases unmatched. This CDR3 is 15 amino acids long. The CDR3: CASSLDRSDTGELFF. The CDR3 region has the DNA TGTGCCAGCAGTTTGGACAGGTCGGACACCGGGGAGCTGTTTTTT.

In this sample, this clonotype turned up a few times. The V call is TRBV5-1, the J call TRBJ1-1; D may be TRBD1 (5 bases). This CDR3 contains 17 residues. Germline-derived CDR1 and CDR2 are SGHRS and YFSETQ. Trimming shortened V by 0 bases and J by 3 bases, and 18 bases separated the two germline ends. CDR3 sequence reads: CASSLVYGKGLDTEAFF. DNA of the CDR3: TGCGCCAGCAGCTTGGTATACGGGAAGGGGCTGGACACTGAAGCTTTCTTT.

This clonotype turned up a few times. The V and J genes are TRBV6-5 and TRBJ1-1, with no clear D. From germline, CDR1 is MNHEY and CDR2 SVGAGI. The CDR3 runs 16 residues. The V end was cut by 0 bases, the J end by 8 bases, with 19 bases between. The CDR3: CASSYSNGPPAGEAFF. CDR3 nucleotides: TGTGCCAGCAGTTACTCGAACGGGCCCCCCGCCGGCGAAGCTTTCTTT.

This clonotype was observed a few times. The V call is TRBV28, the J call TRBJ2-7; D possibly corresponds to TRBD1 (6 bases). The ends were cut back, 4 bases at V and 7 bases at J, with 17 bases in the middle. Germline V CDR1 and CDR2: MDHEN, SYDVKM. The CDR3 runs to 14 residues. The CDR3 coding sequence is TGTGCCAGCAGTTCCAGGGGAGTCCTATGGGAGCAGTACTTC. This translates into CASSSRGVLWEQYF.

This rearrangement joins TRBV7-2 to TRBJ1-5; 7 bases line up with TRBD1. V trimming: 0 bases; J trimming: 8 bases; junction bases outside the gene matches: 4. The CDR3 has 14 amino acids. Germline CDR1 is SGHTA and CDR2 is FQGNSA. The CDR3 loop is CASSLARGQKPQHF. CDR3 DNA: TGTGCCAGCAGCTTAGCGAGGGGGCAAAAGCCCCAGCATTTT.

The V call is TRBV30, the J call TRBJ2-7, with TRBD2 matching over 10 bases. The CDR3 covers 15 residues. With V trimmed by 0 bases and J by 5 bases, 7 bases remained unmatched. CDR1 GTSNPN and CDR2 SVGIG come from the germline V gene (reference sequence). The chain's CDR3 is CAWSVLGTSVDEQYF. In DNA, the CDR3 is TGTGCCTGGAGTGTACTCGGGACTAGCGTGGACGAGCAGTACTTC.

This clonotype was seen many times. The chain combines TRBV10-3 with TRBJ1-1; maybe TRBD1 (5 bases). The V and J ends lost 0 bases and 0 bases respectively, with 8 bases between them. Per the germline V gene, CDR1 is ENHRY and CDR2 is SYGVKD. This CDR3 comprises 15 residues. The CDR3 coding sequence is TGTGCCATCAGTGAGTCGAAAGGGGTGAACACTGAAGCTTTCTTT. It encodes CAISESKGVNTEAFF.

In this sample, this clonotype turned up many times. V usage is TRBV20-1 and J usage is TRBJ1-3; 10 bases are a match to TRBD1. This CDR3 is 16 amino acids long. The germline V gene encodes CDR1 DFQATT and CDR2 SNEGSKA (reference sequence). The V gene end was trimmed by 3 bases and the J gene end by 0 bases; junction bases not matched to a gene: 5. In nucleotides, the CDR3 is TGCAGTGCTAGTCGGGGACAGGGGCTCTCTGGAAACACCATATATTTT. Encoded protein: CSASRGQGLSGNTIYF.

This clonotype was found many times. V is TRBV11-2 and J is TRBJ1-1; no clear D. This CDR3 has 14 residues. In germline, CDR1 is SGHAT, CDR2 FQNNGV. V was clipped by 5 bases and J by 4 bases, with 14 bases between them. The CDR3 DNA reads TGTGCCAGCAGCCCCGGGTGGGTGTCCACTGAAGCTTTCTTT. Translating gives CASSPGWVSTEAFF.

This clonotype was observed many times. The gene calls are TRBV11-1 and TRBJ1-1; weak D call: TRBD1 (5 bases). This CDR3 is built from 14 residues. The germline CDR1 and CDR2 sequences are SGHAT and FQDESV (reference sequence). Trimming cost V 1 base and J 7 bases, with 13 bases left between them. The CDR3 loop is CASSLERTGGEAFF. The CDR3 DNA sequence: TGTGCCAGCAGCTTAGAGCGAACGGGGGGTGAAGCTTTCTTT.

This clonotype showed up just a few times. CDR3 nucleotides: TGCAGTGCTAATAAACGGGGCAATCAGCCCCAGCATTTT. This sequence encodes CSANKRGNQPQHF. The chain couples TRBV20-1 to TRBJ1-5, with D uncertain. The germline V gene has CDR1 DFQATT and CDR2 SNEGSKA (reference sequence). With 4 bases removed from V and 2 bases from J, the gap between germline ends came to 9 bases. The CDR3 has 13 amino acids.

The rearrangement uses TRBV9 and TRBJ2-1, with TRBD1 as a possible D gene (5 bases). Germline CDR1 SGDLS, CDR2 YYNGEE. The CDR3 totals 15 residues. Trimming stripped 0 bases from V and 2 bases from J, with 9 bases between. CDR3 DNA sequence: TGTGCCAGCAGCGTAGGGCGACAGACCTACAATGAGCAGTTCTTC. Protein product: CASSVGRQTYNEQFF. Filled out from reference TRBV9 and TRBJ2-1, the complete variable domain reads DSGVTQTPKHLITATGQRVTLRCSPRSGDLSVYWYQQSLDQGLQFLIQYYNGEERAKGNILERFSAQQFPDLHSELNLSSLELGDSALYFCASSVGRQTYNEQFFGPGTRLTVL.

In its sample, this clonotype was seen many times. The chain joins TRBV7-9 to TRBJ2-3; a weak D match, TRBD2 (7 bases). Germline CDR1 is SEHNR and CDR2 is FQNEAQ (reference sequence). Trimming shortened V by 5 bases and J by 3 bases, and 24 bases separated the two germline ends. The CDR3 spans 18 residues. For the CDR3, the DNA is TGTGCCAGCAGCCCTAAGGGGGGGTCGGGACGGTGGACAGATACGCAGTATTTT. It encodes CASSPKGGSGRWTDTQYF.